Listed below are T cell receptor beta chains from one sample, sequenced in a study of blood T cell repertoires in COVID-19. Here immunoSEQ multiplex PCR was the method, and the copy in TCRdb shows in-frame clones only, minus some. The data hold 350,000 to 450,000 clones, with over 75% observed a single time. Sequenced material: PBMCs or T cells enriched from blood (not recorded which). The receptors derive from a woman between 18 and 29 years old who had been exposed to COVID-19. Both conserved end residues are part of each CDR3. The D gene is left open where the match is weak. Size values are once, few and many counts, or a class for expanded clones, and some rows have none.

clone size	D gene	J gene	V gene	CDR3 length	CDR3 DNA	CDR3 protein
NA	TRBD2	TRBJ2-3	TRBV18	17	TGTGCCAGCTCACCCAAAGCCCTAGCGGGGGGGCAAGATACGCAGTATTTT	CASSPKALAGGQDTQYF
NA	NA	TRBJ1-1	TRBV6-5	13	TGTGCCAGCAGAACGGGTCCGAACACTGAAGCTTTCTTT	CASRTGPNTEAFF
NA	NA	TRBJ1-3	TRBV2	14	TGTGCCAGCAGTGAACCCGGTTATAGAAACACCATATATTTT	CASSEPGYRNTIYF
NA	NA	TRBJ1-4	TRBV10-2	13	TGCGCCAGCAGTGAGATCCAGGGTGAAAAACTGTTTTTT	CASSEIQGEKLFF
NA	TRBD2	TRBJ2-7	TRBV20-1	15	TGCAGTGCTAGTCGAGCTAGCGGGAGCCTCAACGAGCAGTACTTC	CSASRASGSLNEQYF
few	NA	TRBJ1-2	TRBV3-1/TRBV3-2	11	TGTGCCAGCAGCGGTCGACAGGCCGAAACCTTC	CASSGRQAETF
NA	NA	TRBJ2-2	TRBV11-3	15	TGTGCCAGCAGCTCCGGACTCGGACTGACCGGGGAGCTGTTTTTT	CASSSGLGLTGELFF
NA	NA	TRBJ1-2	TRBV7-9	13	TGTGCCAGCAGCCGAGAGGCGGTTGCGGGCTACACCTTC	CASSREAVAGYTF
NA	TRBD2	TRBJ2-3	TRBV5-1	17	TGCGCCAGCAGCTTGGCCGATTTTGGCGGGAGAACAGATACGCAGTATTTT	CASSLADFGGRTDTQYF
NA	TRBD1	TRBJ2-5	TRBV7-8	16	TGTGCCAGCAGCTTAGGGCCCGGGACAGGGTTCGAGACCCAGTACTTC	CASSLGPGTGFETQYF
few	NA	TRBJ1-5	TRBV7-8	14	TGTGCCAGCAGCTTAGCACACAACAATCAGCCCCAGCATTTT	CASSLAHNNQPQHF
NA	NA	TRBJ2-7	TRBV11-2	12	TGTGCCAGCAGCTTAGTCCACTACGAGCAGTACTTC	CASSLVHYEQYF
NA	TRBD2	TRBJ2-7	TRBV7-2	16	TGTGCCAGCAGCTCCTCCGGCGGGGGGAGCTCCTACGAGCAGTACTTC	CASSSSGGGSSYEQYF
NA	NA	TRBJ2-7	TRBV28	14	TGTGCCAGCAGTTTTTACGGGAGTGCCTACGAGCAGTACTTC	CASSFYGSAYEQYF
NA	TRBD1	TRBJ1-1	TRBV30	13	TGTGCCTGGGAACAGGGGTTGAACACTGAAGCTTTCTTT	CAWEQGLNTEAFF
NA	TRBD1	TRBJ1-4	TRBV30	15	TGTGCCTGGTGCAGGGACAGGGTCGGCTACGAAAAACTGTTTTTT	CAWCRDRVGYEKLFF
NA	NA	TRBJ2-3	TRBV7-8	14	TGTGCCAGCAGCTCCTCAGGGAAGGCAGATACGCAGTATTTT	CASSSSGKADTQYF
NA	NA	TRBJ1-1	TRBV6-5	13	TGTGCCAGCATTGCCGGTATGAACACTGAAGCTTTCTTT	CASIAGMNTEAFF
NA	NA	TRBJ2-7	TRBV6-5	14	TGTGCCAGCAGTCCCAGGGGTAGCTCCTACGAGCAGTACTTC	CASSPRGSSYEQYF
NA	TRBD2	TRBJ2-1	TRBV27	15	TGTGCCAGCAGTGTCGGGACTAGCGGGAGCAATGAGCAGTTCTTC	CASSVGTSGSNEQFF
NA	NA	TRBJ2-5	TRBV19	13	TGTGCCAGTATGAACAGGGCGGGTGAGACCCAGTACTTC	CASMNRAGETQYF
NA	TRBD2	TRBJ2-7	TRBV5-1	16	TGCGCCAGCAGCTTGGATGCGGGACTAGAACGCAACGAGCAGTACTTC	CASSLDAGLERNEQYF
NA	NA	TRBJ1-4	TRBV4-3	15	TGCGCCAGCAGCCAAGACCGGGGGTCTAATGAAAAACTGTTTTTT	CASSQDRGSNEKLFF
NA	NA	TRBJ1-4	TRBV9	13	TGTGCCAGCAGCGTCGGCGGGAATGAAAAACTGTTTTTT	CASSVGGNEKLFF
NA	NA	TRBJ2-6	TRBV28	17	TGTGCCAGCAGGAATCCCTCCGGTGGGACAGGGGCCAACGTCCTGACTTTC	CASRNPSGGTGANVLTF
NA	TRBD1	TRBJ1-6	TRBV7-2	16	TGTGCCAGCAGCTTATCGCGGGGACAGGGAAATTCACCCCTCCACTTT	CASSLSRGQGNSPLHF
NA	TRBD2	TRBJ2-1	TRBV27	19	TGTGCCAGCAGCCGAGGGACTAGCGGGGGCCCCCAGGCGTACAATGAGCAGTTCTTC	CASSRGTSGGPQAYNEQFF
NA	TRBD1	TRBJ1-2	TRBV27	15	TGTGCCAGCAGTTCGACAGGGGGGGCTAACTATGGCTACACCTTC	CASSSTGGANYGYTF
NA	NA	TRBJ1-1	TRBV15	16	TGTGCCACCAGCAGAGATGGATCAGGCCCCCGAACTGAAGCTTTCTTT	CATSRDGSGPRTEAFF
once	TRBD1	TRBJ1-4	TRBV15	17	TGTGCCACCAGCAGAGTAGGGGCAGGGGGAACTAATGAAAAACTGTTTTTT	CATSRVGAGGTNEKLFF
few	NA	TRBJ2-7	TRBV7-2	14	TGTGCCAGCAGCTTAGGAATGAGCTCCTACGAGCAGTACTTC	CASSLGMSSYEQYF
NA	NA	TRBJ2-5	TRBV9	12	TGTGCCAGCAGCCCCACTGGAGAGACCCAGTACTTC	CASSPTGETQYF
NA	NA	TRBJ1-1	TRBV10-2	14	TGCGCCAGCAGTGTTGCAGGGGTGAACACTGAAGCTTTCTTT	CASSVAGVNTEAFF
NA	NA	TRBJ2-7	TRBV10-2	15	TGCGCCAGCAGTGAGTTGGAGGGGGCGTCGTACGAGCAGTACTTC	CASSELEGASYEQYF
NA	NA	TRBJ1-4	TRBV27	17	TGTGCCAGCAGTTTATCCGGGGGAGGACGCCCGAATGAAAAACTGTTTTTT	CASSLSGGGRPNEKLFF
NA	NA	TRBJ1-6	TRBV14	16	TGTGCCAGCAGCCGACAAACCACAAGGTCGGGATCACCCCTCCACTTT	CASSRQTTRSGSPLHF
NA	NA	TRBJ2-1	TRBV7-9	17	TGTGCCAGCAGCTCGATCCAGGGGACCCCACTAGGGAATGAGCAGTTCTTC	CASSSIQGTPLGNEQFF
NA	TRBD1	TRBJ1-1	TRBV6-5	15	TGTGCCAGCACCATCACCGGGACAGGGGGCACTGAAGCTTTCTTT	CASTITGTGGTEAFF
NA	TRBD1	TRBJ1-5	TRBV2	15	TGTGCCAGCAGTGACCGCAGGGGGCCGGATCAGCCCCAGCATTTT	CASSDRRGPDQPQHF
NA	TRBD1	TRBJ1-5	TRBV2	14	TGTGCCAGCAGCACCACAAGGGGACAGGGGATGGAGCATTTT	CASSTTRGQGMEHF
NA	TRBD1	TRBJ1-2	TRBV5-1	15	TGCGCCAGCAGGACCGGGACAGGGATCAACTATGGCTACACCTTC	CASRTGTGINYGYTF
NA	NA	TRBJ2-3	TRBV6-5	11	TGTGCCAGCACACTCGGGGGATCGCAGTATTTT	CASTLGGSQYF
NA	TRBD1	TRBJ2-7	TRBV5-1	14	TGCGCCAGCAGCTTGAGGACAGGGACCTACGAGCAGTACTTC	CASSLRTGTYEQYF
NA	NA	TRBJ2-7	TRBV6-5	13	TGTGCCAGCAGTTACTCGACCGGGAACGAGCAGTACTTC	CASSYSTGNEQYF